The 31 T cell receptor beta chains presented below share a single source sample, sequenced in a study. Each CDR3 protein is one row after TCRdb ran MiXCR on the 5' RACE reads. The table shows approximately 8,900 distinct CDR3 sequences, with around a quarter occurring only once. Sequencing was performed on naive CD4+ T cells sorted from a lymph node. As to subset: naive CD4+ T cells, CD4+CD45RA+CD25-. The source is a female donor with breast cancer.

This clonotype was observed a handful of times. CDR3 DNA sequence: TGCGCCAGCAGCTTGGAGCCGGGACAGAGCAATGAGCAGTTCTTC. Translated, it gives CASSLEPGQSNEQFF. V is TRBV5-1 and J is TRBJ2-1, with TRBD1 matching over 7 bases. Germline V CDR1 and CDR2: SGHRS, YFSETQ. With 0 bases clipped from V and 6 bases from J, the junction kept 6 bases outside the gene matches. CDR3 size: 15 residues.

The gene calls are TRBV7-9 and TRBJ2-3; 7 bases agree with TRBD2. Unmatched junction bases numbered 4, after V lost 0 bases and J lost 4 bases. CDR3 size: 15 residues. The germline V gene encodes CDR1 SEHNR and CDR2 FQNEAQ (reference sequence). Here the CDR3 reads CASSLARLAADTQYF. The CDR3 region has the DNA TGTGCCAGCAGCTTAGCGAGACTAGCCGCAGATACGCAGTATTTT.

Remarks on this clonotype: A much larger clone sits a single nucleotide away, making a read error possible. This rearrangement joins TRBV6-1 to TRBJ1-5; D ambiguous. The CDR3 covers 15 residues. Germline lookup yields CDR1 MNHNS and CDR2 SASEGT. CDR3 in DNA: TGTGCCAGCAGAAACGGACCAGTTAGCAATCAGCCCCAGCAGTTT. Translated, it gives CASRNGPVSNQPQQF.

Remarks on this clonotype: This clone may be a read error of a much larger clone one base away. This rearrangement joins TRBV6-1 to TRBJ2-7; 9 bases line up with TRBD1. Germline assignment: CDR1 MNHNS and CDR2 SASEGT. The CDR3 runs to 16 residues. After removal of 5 bases from V and 5 bases from J, the junction contained 13 bases not matched to a gene. CDR3 sequence reads: CASSKRATGGMDEQYF. The DNA of the CDR3 is TGTGCCAGCAGTAAACGGGCGACAGGGGGGATGGACGAGCAGTACTTC.

Turning to this clonotype: No conserved phenylalanine or tryptophan ends this CDR3, so it is likely a read error. The chain combines TRBV6-1 with TRBJ1-4; perhaps TRBD1 as D (5 bases). The CDR3 loop spans 14 amino acids. V lost 6 bases and J lost 4, with 12 bases in between. Germline CDR1 is MNHNS and CDR2 is SASEGT. The CDR3 nucleotides read TGTGCCAGCAGCAGGACATGGTATAATGAAAAACTGTTTCTT. Translating it yields CASSRTWYNEKLFL.

V usage is TRBV4-1 and J usage is TRBJ1-4; D is possibly TRBD1 (5 bases). The V end lost 1 base, the J end lost 6 bases, and 12 bases lay between the germline ends. CDR3 size: 15 residues. The germline V gene encodes CDR1 MGHRA and CDR2 YSYEKL. The CDR3 protein is CASSQGGEAHEKLFF. CDR3 sequence (DNA): TGCGCCAGCAGCCAAGGGGGGGAAGCCCATGAAAAACTGTTTTTT.

This clonotype ranks as medium-sized. This rearrangement joins TRBV4-1 to TRBJ2-3, with D unresolved. The ends were cut back, 2 bases at V and 2 bases at J, with 14 bases in the middle. The CDR3 totals 16 residues. Germline CDR1 MGHRA, CDR2 YSYEKL. CDR3 residues: CASSQISMVTTDTQYF. In DNA form, the CDR3 reads TGCGCCAGCAGCCAAATTTCTATGGTCACCACAGATACGCAGTATTTT.

This clonotype was observed a few times. CDR3 nucleotides: TGTGCCAGCTCACCAGCCGTTTCGGGAGGGGGGCAGTTCTTC. The encoded protein is CASSPAVSGGGQFF. This chain links TRBV18 with TRBJ2-1; 8 bases are shared with TRBD2. The CDR3 consists of 14 residues. The V and J ends lost 2 bases and 12 bases, in that order; junction bases with no gene match: 9. Germline assignment: CDR1 KGHSH and CDR2 LQKENI.

This clonotype is judged medium-sized (0.01 to 0.1%). The chain has TRBV18 and TRBJ2-3; no clear D gene. V lost 2 bases to trimming and J lost 2 bases, with 11 bases between them. The CDR3 consists of 15 residues. Germline CDR1 reads KGHSH; CDR2 reads LQKENI. CDR3 in DNA: TGTGCCAGCTCACCAATGCAACGCTACACAGATACGCAGTATTTT. Its translation is CASSPMQRYTDTQYF.

Concerning this clonotype: A much bigger clone sits one base away, suggesting this may be a read error. The V and J genes are TRBV7-9 and TRBJ2-1; 8 bases are a match to TRBD2. The germline gives CDR1 SEHNR, CDR2 FQNEAQ (reference sequence). The CDR3 contains 15 residues. CDR3 region: CAGSLVSGSMNEQFF. CDR3 sequence (DNA): TGTGCCGGCAGCTTAGTGAGCGGGAGCATGAATGAGCAGTTCTTC.

This clonotype rates as medium-sized (0.01 to 0.1%). The chain links TRBV29-1 to TRBJ1-1; 7 bases line up with TRBD1. V lost 7 bases and J lost 0; bases outside the gene matches: 5. Germline CDR1 is SQVTM and CDR2 is ANQGSEA. This CDR3 has 13 residues. In DNA form, the CDR3 reads TGCAGCGCCAGACAGGGCTTGAACACTGAAGCTTTCTTT. Translation gives CSARQGLNTEAFF.

This clonotype has at least ten counts. The chain carries TRBV20-1 and TRBJ2-7; TRBD2 matches 12 bases. The CDR3 loop spans 16 amino acids. Germline V gene lookup returns CDR1 DFQATT and CDR2 SNEGSKA (reference sequence). Trimming at V came to 2 bases and at J to 4 bases, leaving 9 bases not matched to a gene. The CDR3 bases are TGCAGTGCTAGAAACCAACCGACTAGCGGGGGTTACGAGCAGTACTTC. Its protein product is CSARNQPTSGGYEQYF.

The chain combines TRBV12-3 or TRBV12-4 with TRBJ2-3; 13 bases fit TRBD2. The CDR3 has 17 amino acids. J gave up 2 bases and V 5 bases, and 7 bases lay outside the gene matches. The CDR3 loop is CASSARLAGGFTDTQYF. CDR3 nucleotides: TGTGCCAGCAGTGCTCGACTAGCGGGAGGTTTCACAGATACGCAGTATTTT.

The chain carries TRBV20-1 and TRBJ1-1; D gene unclear. Per germline, CDR1 DFQATT and CDR2 SNEGSKA (reference sequence). The V gene lost 3 bases and the J gene lost 1 base, with 12 bases spanning the gap. CDR3 length: 14 amino acids. The CDR3 DNA follows: TGCAGTGCTAGTAACCGGGCCCAGAACACTGAAGCTTTCTTT. Residues: CSASNRAQNTEAFF.

Many counts were recorded for this clonotype. The chain is built from TRBV7-2 and TRBJ2-5; the D gene could be TRBD1 or TRBD2 (5 bases each). Germline V lookup: CDR1 SGHTA, CDR2 FQGNSA. V lost 4 bases, J lost 1 base, and 13 bases lay in between. The CDR3 covers 15 residues. The DNA of the CDR3 is TGTGCCAGCAGCTCGTCGGGACGGTTCCAAGAGACCCAGTACTTC. It encodes CASSSSGRFQETQYF.

This clonotype is classed as large (0.1 to 1%). CDR3 sequence reads: CSARRSSGGDTEAFF. The CDR3, as DNA: TGCAGTGCTAGGAGGTCGTCAGGGGGGGACACTGAAGCTTTCTTT. The chain employs TRBV20-1 and TRBJ1-1; 7 nucleotides line up with TRBD1. Unmatched junction bases numbered 10, after V lost 3 bases and J lost 3 bases. CDR3 length: 15 residues. CDR1 is DFQATT and CDR2 is SNEGSKA in the germline V gene (reference sequence).

Remarks on this clonotype: With a much larger clone just one base away, this may be a read error. The chain is built from TRBV5-1 and TRBJ2-1, with TRBD2 identical over 7 bases. The CDR3 has 16 amino acids. The germline V gene has CDR1 SGHRS and CDR2 YFSETQ. CDR3 nucleotide sequence: TGCGCCAGCAGCTTGGGGGCGGGAGAGACCTACAATGAGCTGTTCTTC. Translated, it gives CASSLGAGETYNELFF.

This clonotype is judged medium-sized (0.01 to 0.1%). The chain employs TRBV7-3 and TRBJ2-1, with D possibly called TRBD1 or TRBD2 (6 bases each). The V gene lost 5 bases and the J gene lost 0 bases, with 17 bases spanning the gap. Germline V gene data show CDR1 as SGHTA and CDR2 as FQGTGA. This CDR3 region has 17 residues. Here the CDR3 reads CASSPRGTFSSYNEQFF. The CDR3 DNA reads TGTGCCAGCAGCCCCCGGGGGACATTCAGCTCCTACAATGAGCAGTTCTTC. Complete variable domain (other parts from reference TRBV7-3 and TRBJ2-1): GAGVSQTPSNKVTEKGKYVELRCDPISGHTALYWYRQSLGQGPEFLIYFQGTGAADDSGLPNDRFFAVRPEGSVSTLKIQRTERGDSAVYLCASSPRGTFSSYNEQFFGPGTRLTVL.

This clonotype was counted at least ten times. The CDR3 protein is CASSFRLAGELSYNEQFF. CDR3 sequence (DNA): TGTGCCAGCAGCTTTCGGCTAGCGGGAGAGTTGTCCTACAATGAGCAGTTCTTC. The rearrangement joins TRBV11-1 to TRBJ2-1; 10 bases agree with TRBD2. Germline V lookup: CDR1 SGHAT, CDR2 FQDESV (reference sequence). The V and J ends lost 3 bases and 1 base, in that order; junction bases with no gene match: 9. The CDR3 extends over 18 amino acids.

This clonotype occurred a few times. The genes are TRBV2 and TRBJ2-1; 9 positions agree with TRBD1. CDR1 and CDR2 from the germline V gene are SNHLY and FYNNEI. Losses at the gene ends were 6 bases for V and 5 bases for J; bases not matched to a gene: 5. The CDR3 is made up of 14 amino acids. The CDR3 loop reads CASSRGTGNNEQFF. In DNA, the CDR3 is TGTGCCAGCAGCCGAGGGACAGGGAACAATGAGCAGTTCTTC.

CDR3 in amino acids: CASSFSTRRATSSYNEQFF. DNA for the CDR3: TGTGCCAGCAGCTTCTCGACGCGGAGGGCAACTAGCTCCTACAATGAGCAGTTCTTC. The gene calls are TRBV5-5 and TRBJ2-1; D might be TRBD2 (6 bases). V lost 2 bases and J 0 bases, leaving 21 bases between the germline ends. In germline, CDR1 is SGHKS, CDR2 YYEKEE (reference sequence). This CDR3 comprises 19 residues. The complete variable domain, with remaining parts taken from reference TRBV5-5 and TRBJ2-1, reads DAGVTQSPTHLIKTRGQQVTLRCSPISGHKSVSWYQQVLGQGPQFIFQYYEKEERGRGNFPDRFSARQFPNYSSELNVNALLLGDSALYLCASSFSTRRATSSYNEQFFGPGTRLTVL.

In its sample, this clonotype is medium-sized. The chain carries TRBV10-1 and TRBJ2-1; 7 bases fit TRBD2. CDR3 length: 14 residues. Germline loops: CDR1 WNHNN, CDR2 SYGVQD (reference sequence). V gave up 3 bases and J gave up 8 bases; unmatched junction bases: 7. The CDR3 coding sequence is TGCGCCAGCAGTGAAGCGGGGTCTGGGGATGAGCAGTTCTTC. Its translation: CASSEAGSGDEQFF.

This clonotype is medium-sized (0.01 to 0.1%) by share. The rearrangement uses TRBV7-9 and TRBJ1-2; D is unresolved. Trimming pared 7 bases from V and 8 bases from J, leaving 17 bases between. The CDR3 contains 13 residues. Germline V CDR1 and CDR2: SEHNR, FQNEAQ (reference sequence). CDR3 nucleotides: TGTGCCAGCACCCCGTTTGAGGTCTCCGGCTACACCTTC. Translation gives CASTPFEVSGYTF.

Details on this clonotype: A much larger clone differs by one base, so this may be a read error. The chain combines TRBV9 with TRBJ2-5; TRBD1 is a possible D gene (6 bases). The CDR3 is 13 residues long. V lost 0 bases and J lost 4, with 7 bases in between. CDR1 and CDR2 from the germline V gene are SGDLS and YYNGEE. CDR3 coding DNA: TGTGCCAGCAGCGTAGGCAGGGGAGAGACCCAGTACTTC. Its translation is CASSVGRGETQYF.

This clonotype was seen a single time. The V call is TRBV5-1, the J call TRBJ2-7, with a possible D match to TRBD1 (5 bases). The length of the CDR3 is 13 residues. The germline CDR1 and CDR2 sequences are SGHRS and YFSETQ. Trimming shortened V by 0 bases and J by 6 bases, and 10 bases separated the two germline ends. DNA for the CDR3: TGCGCCAGCAGCTTGGACAGGTATGGCGAGCAGTACTTC. Translating it yields CASSLDRYGEQYF.

This clonotype was detected many times. The genes are TRBV20-1 and TRBJ2-3; 8 nucleotides agree with TRBD1. V shed 4 bases and J 3 bases; nucleotides not matched to a gene: 9. CDR1 and CDR2 (germline): DFQATT, SNEGSKA (reference sequence). This CDR3 has 15 residues. CDR3 region: CSAKDRVRWTDTQYF. The CDR3 DNA sequence: TGCAGTGCTAAGGACAGGGTTAGGTGGACAGATACGCAGTATTTT.

For this clonotype: The junction and the germline gene differ at one end; a read error may be behind it. The chain employs TRBV5-1 and TRBJ2-7, with D maybe TRBD2 (6 bases). Per germline, CDR1 SGHRS and CDR2 YFSETQ. This CDR3 contains 15 residues. The CDR3 protein is CASSLGLAREYEQYF. In nucleotides, the CDR3 is TGCGCCAGTAGCTTGGGGCTAGCGAGAGAATACGAGCAGTACTTC.

This clonotype has at least ten counts. V usage is TRBV28 and J usage is TRBJ1-5; D may be TRBD1 (6 bases). The V gene lost 10 bases and the J gene lost 0 bases, with 13 bases spanning the gap. Germline assignment: CDR1 MDHEN and CDR2 SYDVKM. This CDR3 has 14 residues. CDR3 nucleotides: TGTGCCATCCAAAAGGGGGTTAGCAATCAGCCCCAGCATTTT. It specifies CAIQKGVSNQPQHF.

For this clonotype: This may be a read error, as it is one base from a much larger clone. This chain joins TRBV6-5 and TRBJ2-7, with 8 bases lining up with TRBD1. The germline V gene has CDR1 MNHEY and CDR2 SVGAGI. This CDR3 is 15 amino acids long. The CDR3 bases are TGTGTCAGCAGCCGCCGACAGGGGAGGATCTACGAGCAGTACTTC. Protein product: CVSSRRQGRIYEQYF.

This clonotype rates as medium-sized. V is TRBV5-1 and J is TRBJ2-3; D unresolved. Germline V lookup: CDR1 SGHRS, CDR2 YFSETQ. V was clipped by 0 bases and J by 8 bases, with 13 bases between them. The CDR3 sequence is 14 residues long. This chain's CDR3 is CASSLDSPGRTQYF. In DNA form, the CDR3 reads TGCGCCAGCAGCTTGGATTCACCGGGTCGTACGCAGTATTTT.

The sample holds many counts of this clonotype. The rearrangement joins TRBV7-9 to TRBJ2-1; 7 nucleotides align to TRBD2. The CDR3 is made up of 15 amino acids. Losses at the gene ends were 3 bases for V and 6 bases for J; bases not matched to a gene: 8. Germline V gene sequence: CDR1 SEHNR, CDR2 FQNEAQ (reference sequence). The CDR3 sequence: CASSFGRTGFNEQFF. DNA for the CDR3: TGTGCCAGCAGCTTCGGGAGGACCGGGTTCAATGAGCAGTTCTTC.